The present T cell receptor beta chain was sequenced within a study of a mutant IDH1 vaccine in newly diagnosed glioma. About the research overall: In weeks 1, 3, 5, 7, 11, 15, 19 and 23, patients were vaccinated. Patients were pretreated with radiotherapy, temozolomide, or both, mostly both. Vaccination began 4-6 weeks post radiotherapy alone, or with temozolomide cycles.

Regarding this clone: Antigen: not known.

Time point indicated: week 23, last vaccination. A 20-mer mutant IDH1 peptide at 300 ug was injected subcutaneously with topical imiquimod. Libraries were prepared by immunoSEQ multiplex PCR; TCRdb keeps only in-frame clonotypes and omits some of them. This sample carries almost 85,000 clones, almost 85% of them seen once, and the ten largest clones take 2% to 2.5%. The CDR3 has 14 residues. V lost 6 bases and J lost 1; bases outside the gene matches: 2. Germline values: CDR1 SGHTA, CDR2 FQGTGA. The receptor comes from a man under 40 with glioma. Some clones in this sample may be carry-over from other donors' samples. Sequencing was performed on PBMCs, taken from a glioma patient whose treatment included an IDH1 peptide vaccine. The chain has TRBV7-3 and TRBJ2-2; 7 bases fit TRBD2. The CDR3 DNA is TGTGCCAGCAGACTAGCGATGAACACCGGGGAGCTGTTTTTT. It codes for CASRLAMNTGELFF.